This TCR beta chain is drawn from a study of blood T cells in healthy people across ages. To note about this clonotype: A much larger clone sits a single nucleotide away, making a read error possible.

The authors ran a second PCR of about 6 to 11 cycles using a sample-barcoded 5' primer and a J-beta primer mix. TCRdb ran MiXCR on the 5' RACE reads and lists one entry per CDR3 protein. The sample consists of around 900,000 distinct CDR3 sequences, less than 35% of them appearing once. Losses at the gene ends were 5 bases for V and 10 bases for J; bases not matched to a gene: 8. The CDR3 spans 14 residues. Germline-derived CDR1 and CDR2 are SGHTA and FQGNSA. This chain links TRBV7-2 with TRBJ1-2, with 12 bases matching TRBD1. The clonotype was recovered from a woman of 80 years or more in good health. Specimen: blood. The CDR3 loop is CASSPPGTGGDYTF. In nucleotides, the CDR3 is TGTGCCAGCAGCCCGCCCGGGACAGGGGGCGACTACACCTTC.